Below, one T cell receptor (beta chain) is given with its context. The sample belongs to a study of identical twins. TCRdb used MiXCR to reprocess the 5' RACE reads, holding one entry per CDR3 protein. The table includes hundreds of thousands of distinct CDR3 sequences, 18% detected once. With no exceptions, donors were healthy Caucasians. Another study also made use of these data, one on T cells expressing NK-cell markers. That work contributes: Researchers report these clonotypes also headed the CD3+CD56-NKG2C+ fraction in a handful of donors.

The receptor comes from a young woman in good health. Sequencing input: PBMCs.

The CDR3 DNA follows: TGTGCCAGCAGTTACGGGTCAACAAGGAGCTCCTACGAGCAGTACTTC. Encoded protein: CASSYGSTRSSYEQYF. The genes are TRBV6-5 and TRBJ2-7; D is undetermined. The CDR3 sequence is 16 residues long. Trimming cost V 2 bases and J 0 bases, with 14 bases left between them. Germline lookup yields CDR1 MNHEY and CDR2 SVGAGI.